Below, 15 T cell receptor beta chains from the same sample are listed, as sequenced in a study of T cells in Graves' hyperthyroidism and ophthalmopathy. TCR beta CDR3 regions were amplified from RNA. TCR CDR3 underwent first-round RT-PCR with the HTBI primer set. TCRdb recomputed calls from the multiplex PCR reads with MiXCR, one row per CDR3 protein. The sample includes 330,000 or so distinct CDR3 sequences, 15% to 20% seen only once; the top ten take less than 20%. Sequencing used blood. All receptors derive from a woman aged 40 to 55 with Graves' ophthalmopathy.

This clonotype was found many times. The genes are TRBV27 and TRBJ2-7; 11 nucleotides match TRBD1. V shed 5 bases and J 6 bases; nucleotides not matched to a gene: 6. The germline gives CDR1 MNHEY, CDR2 SMNVEV (reference sequence). This CDR3 is built from 14 residues. Written as DNA, the CDR3 is TGTGCCAGCAGTCCGACCGGGACAGGGGGCGAGCAGTACTTC. This sequence encodes CASSPTGTGGEQYF.

Worth noting for this clonotype: A much larger clone is a single base away; this may be a read error. This chain uses TRBV10-3 with TRBJ1-5; no clear D. Germline CDR1 is ENHRY and CDR2 is SYGVKD. Trimming took off 3 bases at V and 5 bases at J, with 8 bases between the two ends. The length of the CDR3 is 13 residues. The CDR3 sequence: CAISDSVDQPQHF. In DNA form, the CDR3 reads TGTGCCATCAGTGACTCGGTAGATCAGCCCCAGCATTTT.

The J gene is TRBJ1-1, the V gene TRBV2; D ambiguous. The CDR3 has 14 amino acids. V was trimmed by 6 bases and J by 0 bases, leaving 11 bases between them. Germline V gene sequence: CDR1 SNHLY, CDR2 FYNNEI. CDR3 nucleotide sequence: TGTGCCAGCAGAAATATTGGGTTGAACACTGAAGCTTTCTTT. It is translated as CASRNIGLNTEAFF. The variable domain in full, with the rest retrieved from reference TRBV2 and TRBJ1-1, is EPEVTQTPSHQVTQMGQEVILRCVPISNHLYFYWYRQILGQKVEFLVSFYNNEISEKSEIFDDQFSVERPDGSNFTLKIRSTKLEDSAMYFCASRNIGLNTEAFFGQGTRLTVV.

In its sample, this clonotype was seen many times. V gene TRBV5-6 combines with J gene TRBJ2-5, with D possibly being TRBD2 (6 bases). Trimming shortened V by 4 bases and J by 6 bases, and 22 bases separated the two germline ends. Germline V CDR1 and CDR2: SGHDT, YYEEEE. CDR3 length: 16 residues. The CDR3 protein is CASSLIGQGGSKTQYF. The CDR3 coding sequence is TGTGCCAGCAGCCTGATCGGGCAGGGAGGTTCGAAGACCCAGTACTTC.

Ten or more counts support this clonotype. This chain links TRBV19 with TRBJ1-5; maybe TRBD1 (5 bases). This CDR3 spans 15 amino acids. CDR1 and CDR2 from the germline V gene are LNHDA and SQIVND (reference sequence). V shed 11 bases and J shed 7 bases, with 24 bases lying between them. The CDR3 bases are TGTGCCGGTAAGTCTCTAGTAGGGGTTTACCAGCCCCAGCATTTT. This codes for CAGKSLVGVYQPQHF.

The sample holds many counts of this clonotype. The rearrangement joins TRBV5-6 to TRBJ2-7, with 11 bases aligning to TRBD1. Germline CDR1 and CDR2: SGHDT and YYEEEE. CDR3 length: 15 amino acids. With V trimmed by 2 bases and J by 5 bases, 6 bases remained unmatched. The CDR3 DNA sequence: TGTGCCAGCAGCTTCCGGGGGACAGGGGGAAACGAGCAGTACTTC. Translating gives CASSFRGTGGNEQYF. Full variable domain (remainder filled in from reference TRBV5-6 and TRBJ2-7): DAGVTQSPTHLIKTRGQQVTLRCSPKSGHDTVSWYQQALGQGPQFIFQYYEEEERQRGNFPDRFSGHQFPNYSSELNVNALLLGDSALYLCASSFRGTGGNEQYFGPGTRLTVT.

The chain has TRBV27 and TRBJ2-3; D perhaps matches TRBD1 (6 bases). Deletions cut 2 bases from V and 7 bases from J, with 16 bases between. The CDR3 consists of 15 residues. Germline V lookup: CDR1 MNHEY, CDR2 SMNVEV (reference sequence). The CDR3 bases are TGTGCCAGCAGTTTACAGGGGCCCCACCGCCATACGCAGTATTTT. The encoded protein is CASSLQGPHRHTQYF.

This clonotype was counted ten times or more. CDR3 sequence reads: CSARDLVADYNEQFF. The CDR3 DNA follows: TGCAGTGCTAGAGATCTTGTAGCGGACTACAATGAGCAGTTCTTC. This sequence joins TRBV20-1 and TRBJ2-1, with a tentative D call TRBD2 (6 bases). The V and J ends lost 0 bases and 3 bases respectively, with 12 bases between them. CDR1 is DFQATT, CDR2 SNEGSKA, per germline (reference sequence). CDR3 size: 15 residues.

At least ten counts were recorded for this clonotype. This rearrangement joins TRBV4-3 to TRBJ2-7; D possibly corresponds to TRBD1 (5 bases). This CDR3 is 15 amino acids long. Trimming pared 0 bases from V and 2 bases from J, leaving 11 bases between. CDR1 is LGHNA, CDR2 YSLEER, per germline. CDR3 sequence: CASSQDPGNPYEQYF. The CDR3 bases are TGCGCCAGCAGCCAAGATCCAGGGAACCCCTACGAGCAGTACTTC.

Many counts were recorded for this clonotype. The rearrangement links TRBV6-1 to TRBJ2-7; D is undetermined. V dropped 9 bases and J dropped 0 bases, with 12 bases sitting between them. The CDR3 consists of 13 residues. Germline V gene lookup returns CDR1 MNHNS and CDR2 SASEGT. The CDR3 sequence: CASMAYNSYEQYF. The CDR3 DNA reads as TGTGCCAGTATGGCCTACAACTCCTACGAGCAGTACTTC.

The table lists this clonotype with many counts. This chain joins TRBV5-1 and TRBJ2-3; no firm D call. The CDR3 contains 15 residues. Germline V CDR1 and CDR2: SGHRS, YFSETQ. Trimming shortened V by 0 bases and J by 5 bases, and 13 bases separated the two germline ends. The CDR3 nucleotides are TGCGCCAGCAGCTTGGAGAACAATTGGGGAGATACGCAGTATTTT. Amino acids: CASSLENNWGDTQYF.

Here the CDR3 DNA reads TGCAGTGCTAGAGATAGACAGGGGTACTATGGCTACACCTTC. Amino acids: CSARDRQGYYGYTF. The V and J genes are TRBV20-1 and TRBJ1-2; 8 bases match TRBD1. The CDR3 is made up of 14 amino acids. Germline V CDR1 and CDR2: DFQATT, SNEGSKA (reference sequence). With V trimmed by 0 bases and J by 3 bases, 3 bases remained unmatched.

This rearrangement joins TRBV5-4 to TRBJ1-2; D gene uncertain. This CDR3 has 14 amino acids. Deletions cut 4 bases from V and 2 bases from J, with 12 bases between. Germline CDR1 reads SGHNT; CDR2 reads YYREEE (reference sequence). The CDR3 DNA follows: TGTGCCAGCAGCCAGATCACGGGGAACTATGGCTACACCTTC. Protein sequence: CASSQITGNYGYTF.

The V and J genes are TRBV12-3 or TRBV12-4 and TRBJ2-2; 11 nucleotides match TRBD2. Trimming cost V 5 bases and J 7 bases; bases outside gene matches: 3. The CDR3 length is 14 residues. For the CDR3, the DNA is TGTGCCAGCAGTCGCGGGACTAGCGGCGGGGAGCTGTTTTTT. Its translation: CASSRGTSGGELFF.

This chain uses TRBV6-1 with TRBJ2-4; 10 bases map to TRBD1. The CDR3 contains 17 residues. Germline V gives CDR1 MNHNS, CDR2 SASEGT. J was trimmed by 3 bases and V by 9 bases; bases with no gene match: 14. The CDR3 loop is CASRDRGRLIGKNIQYF. The DNA of the CDR3 is TGTGCCAGTAGAGACAGGGGGCGGCTTATTGGCAAAAACATTCAGTACTTC.